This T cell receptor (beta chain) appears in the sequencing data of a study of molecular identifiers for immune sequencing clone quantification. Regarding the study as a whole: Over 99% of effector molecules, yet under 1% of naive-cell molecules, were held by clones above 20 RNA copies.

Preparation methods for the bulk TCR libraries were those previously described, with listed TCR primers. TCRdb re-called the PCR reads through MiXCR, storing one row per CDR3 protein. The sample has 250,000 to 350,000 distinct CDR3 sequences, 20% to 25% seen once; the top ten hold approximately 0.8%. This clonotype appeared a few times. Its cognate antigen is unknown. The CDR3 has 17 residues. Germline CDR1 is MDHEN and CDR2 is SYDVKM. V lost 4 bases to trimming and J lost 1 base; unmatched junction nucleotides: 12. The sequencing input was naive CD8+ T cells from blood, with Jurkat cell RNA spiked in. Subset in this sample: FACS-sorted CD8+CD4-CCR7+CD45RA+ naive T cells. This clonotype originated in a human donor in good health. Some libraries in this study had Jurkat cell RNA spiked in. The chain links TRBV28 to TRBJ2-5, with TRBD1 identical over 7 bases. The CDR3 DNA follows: TGTGCCAGCAGTTCCTCCCGCAGGGGGAAGCTCCAAGAGACCCAGTACTTC. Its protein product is CASSSSRRGKLQETQYF.